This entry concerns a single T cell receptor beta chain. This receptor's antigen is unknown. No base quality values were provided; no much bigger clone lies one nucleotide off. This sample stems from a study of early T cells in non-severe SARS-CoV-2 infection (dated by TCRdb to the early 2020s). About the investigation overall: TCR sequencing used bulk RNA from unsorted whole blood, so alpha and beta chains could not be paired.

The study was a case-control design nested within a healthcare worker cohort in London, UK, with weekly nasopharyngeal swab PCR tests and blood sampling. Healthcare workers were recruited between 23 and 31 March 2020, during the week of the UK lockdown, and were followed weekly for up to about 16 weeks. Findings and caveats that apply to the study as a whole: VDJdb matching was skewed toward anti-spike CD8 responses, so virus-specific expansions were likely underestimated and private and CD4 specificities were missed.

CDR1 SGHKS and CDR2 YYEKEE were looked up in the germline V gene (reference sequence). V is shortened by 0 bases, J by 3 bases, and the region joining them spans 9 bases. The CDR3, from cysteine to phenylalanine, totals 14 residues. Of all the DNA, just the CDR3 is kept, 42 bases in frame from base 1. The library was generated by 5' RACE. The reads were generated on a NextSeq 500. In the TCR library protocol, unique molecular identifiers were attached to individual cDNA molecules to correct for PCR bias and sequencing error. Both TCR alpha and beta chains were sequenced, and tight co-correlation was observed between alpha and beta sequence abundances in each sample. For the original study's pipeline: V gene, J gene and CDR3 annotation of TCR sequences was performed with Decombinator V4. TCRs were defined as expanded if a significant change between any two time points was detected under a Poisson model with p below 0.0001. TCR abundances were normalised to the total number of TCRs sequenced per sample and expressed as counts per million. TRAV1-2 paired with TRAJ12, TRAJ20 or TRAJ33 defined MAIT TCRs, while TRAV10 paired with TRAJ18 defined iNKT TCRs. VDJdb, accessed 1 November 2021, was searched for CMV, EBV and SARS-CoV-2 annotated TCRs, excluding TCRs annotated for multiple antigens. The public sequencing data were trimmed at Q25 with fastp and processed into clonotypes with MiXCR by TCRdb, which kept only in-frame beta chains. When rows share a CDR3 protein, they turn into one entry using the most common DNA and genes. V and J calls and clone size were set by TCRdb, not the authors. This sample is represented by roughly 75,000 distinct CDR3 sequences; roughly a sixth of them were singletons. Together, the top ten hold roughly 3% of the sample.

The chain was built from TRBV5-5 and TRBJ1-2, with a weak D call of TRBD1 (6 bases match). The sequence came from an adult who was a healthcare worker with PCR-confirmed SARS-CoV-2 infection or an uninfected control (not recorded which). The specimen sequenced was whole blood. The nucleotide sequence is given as TGTGCCAGCAGCTTGGACAGGGCTTACTATGGCTACACCTTC. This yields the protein CASSLDRAYYGYTF.